Below are 27 T cell receptor beta chains sequenced from a single sample in a study of response to subunit inactivated influenza vaccine. TCRdb used MiXCR to reprocess the RT-PCR reads, holding one entry per CDR3 protein. The sample records 610,000 or so distinct CDR3 sequences, around 15% being singletons. The sample was PBMCs from blood, taken roughly 12 days after vaccination. These receptors came from a man in his forties or fifties who received an inactivated influenza vaccine.

The table lists this clonotype with a few counts. V gene TRBV6-1 combines with J gene TRBJ2-2, with 7 nucleotides matching TRBD1. Germline CDR1 MNHNS, CDR2 SASEGT. Unmatched junction bases numbered 4, after V lost 4 bases and J lost 5 bases. This CDR3 region has 14 residues. CDR3 sequence reads: CASSGAGGTGELFF. The DNA of the CDR3 is TGTGCCAGCAGTGGGGCAGGGGGTACCGGGGAGCTGTTTTTT.

V and J are TRBV7-8 and TRBJ1-6; 7 nucleotides match TRBD1. The CDR3 contains 14 residues. With 6 bases clipped from V and 7 bases from J, the junction kept 6 bases outside the gene matches. The germline gives CDR1 SGHVS, CDR2 FQNEAQ. The DNA of the CDR3 is TGTGCCAGCAGGCAAGACAGGGTGAATTCACCCCTCCACTTT. This gives the protein CASRQDRVNSPLHF. The full variable domain, its missing parts supplied by reference TRBV7-8 and TRBJ1-6, is GAGVSQSPRYKVAKRGQDVALRCDPISGHVSLFWYQQALGQGPEFLTYFQNEAQLDKSGLPSDRFFAERPEGSVSTLKIQRTQQEDSAVYLCASRQDRVNSPLHFGNGTRLTVT.

The chain couples TRBV24-1 to TRBJ1-4; 9 nucleotides match TRBD1. The CDR3 is made up of 13 amino acids. V lost 9 bases to trimming and J lost 7 bases; unmatched junction nucleotides: 5. Germline CDR1 KGHDR, CDR2 SFDVKD. CDR3 protein: CATRDRDSEKLFF. The DNA of the CDR3 is TGTGCCACCCGGGACAGGGACTCTGAAAAACTGTTTTTT.

The sample holds a few counts of this clonotype. The gene calls are TRBV12-3 or TRBV12-4 and TRBJ1-3; no clear D gene. This CDR3 comprises 14 residues. V was cut by 5 bases and J by 0 bases, with 8 bases left in between. CDR3 nucleotides: TGTGCCAGCAGTCTCCTGAGCTCTGGAAACACCATATATTTT. It is translated as CASSLLSSGNTIYF.

The genes are TRBV3-1 and TRBJ2-7, with D tentatively TRBD2 (5 bases). Germline loops: CDR1 LGHDT, CDR2 YNNKEL (reference sequence). This CDR3 is 15 amino acids long. Trimming took 1 base from V and 4 from J, leaving 14 bases between them. CDR3 coding DNA: TGTGCCAGCAGCCAAGTTCCGGGAAGGGTTTACGAGCAGTACTTC. Residues: CASSQVPGRVYEQYF.

This clonotype has only a few counts. V and J are TRBV7-9 and TRBJ2-7; 8 bases agree with TRBD1. Trimming removed 0 bases from V and 2 bases from J; junction bases left unmatched: 9. From germline, CDR1 is SEHNR and CDR2 FQNEAQ (reference sequence). The CDR3 length is 17 residues. The CDR3 protein is CASSLAGGTGFTYEQYF. CDR3 nucleotides: TGTGCCAGCAGCTTAGCTGGCGGGACAGGTTTTACCTACGAGCAGTACTTC.

V usage is TRBV28 and J usage is TRBJ1-1; D not certain. Trimming left V 3 bases short and J 1 base short, with 9 bases between. Germline V gene data show CDR1 as MDHEN and CDR2 as SYDVKM. The CDR3 runs 14 residues. CDR3 loop: CASSFEYENTEAFF. The CDR3 DNA is TGTGCCAGCAGTTTTGAGTACGAGAACACTGAAGCTTTCTTT.

In this sample, this clonotype turned up a few times. The chain is built from TRBV20-1 and TRBJ2-7; D unresolved. V was shortened by 5 bases and J by 5 bases, with 13 bases between the two germline ends. CDR1 is DFQATT, CDR2 SNEGSKA, per germline (reference sequence). The CDR3 contains 12 residues. In nucleotides, the CDR3 is TGCAGTGCTCTGGACGGTTCGGACGAGCAGTACTTC. The encoded protein is CSALDGSDEQYF.

J is TRBJ1-5 and V is TRBV6-2 or TRBV6-3; D ambiguous. The CDR3 loop spans 13 amino acids. CDR1 and CDR2 (germline): MNHEY, SVGEGT. Trimming pared 5 bases from V and 3 bases from J, leaving 8 bases between. The CDR3 bases are TGTGCCAGCAGTAGAAGAGCCAATCAGCCCCAGCATTTT. It is translated as CASSRRANQPQHF.

V usage is TRBV7-3 and J usage is TRBJ2-1; D is possibly TRBD1 (7 bases). Germline CDR1 is SGHTA and CDR2 is FQGTGA. There are 15 residues in the CDR3. V lost 4 bases and J lost 9, with 19 bases in between. DNA of the CDR3: TGTGCCAGCAGCTCCTCAGGGGGGCGAGCGACTGAGCAGTTCTTC. Amino acids: CASSSSGGRATEQFF.

The sample holds a few counts of this clonotype. This sequence joins TRBV24-1 and TRBJ2-1; 7 nucleotides agree with TRBD1. The CDR3 is made up of 15 amino acids. J was trimmed by 7 bases and V by 2 bases; bases with no gene match: 7. Germline assignment: CDR1 KGHDR and CDR2 SFDVKD. CDR3 loop: CATSDSRQGNNEQFF. CDR3 bases: TGTGCCACCAGTGATTCGAGACAGGGTAATAATGAGCAGTTCTTC.

This clonotype was seen at least ten times. The rearrangement links TRBV5-1 to TRBJ2-1, with no clear D. Between the trimmed V and J ends, which lost 1 base and 5 bases, there was a span of 7 bases. The CDR3 has 13 residues. The germline V gene has CDR1 SGHRS and CDR2 YFSETQ. CDR3 nucleotide sequence: TGCGCCAGCAGCTTGTTTGCGGACAATGAGCAGTTCTTC. This codes for CASSLFADNEQFF.

The gene calls are TRBV18 and TRBJ2-1; D remains unclear. CDR1 and CDR2 (germline): KGHSH, LQKENI. The V and J ends lost 1 base and 6 bases respectively, with 7 bases between them. The CDR3 covers 13 residues. CDR3 in DNA: TGTGCCAGCTCACCACGCACCGTCAATGAGCAGTTCTTC. Translating it yields CASSPRTVNEQFF.

This rearrangement joins TRBV6-6 to TRBJ2-3; D is possibly TRBD1 (5 bases). Deletions cut 10 bases from V and 8 bases from J, with 13 bases between. CDR3 length: 11 residues. Germline values: CDR1 MNHNY, CDR2 SVGAGI (reference sequence). The CDR3 here is CATRQLITQYF. DNA of the CDR3: TGTGCCACCCGACAGCTTATTACGCAGTATTTT.

The rearrangement joins TRBV6-1 to TRBJ1-2; 7 bases are shared with TRBD1. The ends lost 3 bases at V and 8 bases at J; junction bases unmatched: 9. The CDR3 is made up of 14 amino acids. Per germline, CDR1 MNHNS and CDR2 SASEGT. CDR3: CASSDAVGGGGYTF. The CDR3 nucleotides read TGTGCCAGCAGTGACGCTGTGGGAGGGGGCGGCTACACCTTC.

The chain carries TRBV28 and TRBJ2-7, with D perhaps TRBD2 (6 bases). The CDR3 contains 17 residues. V was clipped by 9 bases and J by 2 bases, with 26 bases between them. CDR1 MDHEN and CDR2 SYDVKM come from the germline V gene. The DNA for the CDR3 is TGTGCCAGGAACCCGGGACTCCTCGTCTTTACGGCCTACGAGCAGTACTTC. It translates to CARNPGLLVFTAYEQYF.

Regarding this clonotype: One junction end does not reproduce the germline sequence, and a read error may be involved. The V call is TRBV6-5, the J call TRBJ1-2; D is ambiguous. This CDR3 contains 14 residues. Germline loops: CDR1 MNHEY, CDR2 SVGAGI. CDR3 coding DNA: TGTGCCAGCAGTTACTCAGCAACGAACTATTGCTACACCTTC. Encoded protein: CASSYSATNYCYTF.

This clonotype has just a few counts. The rearrangement joins TRBV7-9 to TRBJ2-2; 8 bases match TRBD1. CDR3 size: 15 residues. The germline V gene encodes CDR1 SEHNR and CDR2 FQNEAQ (reference sequence). With 3 bases clipped from V and 5 bases from J, the junction kept 5 bases outside the gene matches. As DNA, the CDR3 is TGTGCCAGCAGCTTCGGACAGGGATGGACCGGGGAGCTGTTTTTT. Its protein is CASSFGQGWTGELFF.

This clonotype appeared a few times. The chain couples TRBV10-3 to TRBJ1-1, with TRBD1 matching over 7 bases. Germline values: CDR1 ENHRY, CDR2 SYGVKD. This CDR3 contains 14 residues. V shed 6 bases and J 4 bases; nucleotides not matched to a gene: 8. CDR3 sequence: CAISRQGGGTEAFF. CDR3 bases: TGTGCCATCAGCAGACAGGGCGGGGGCACTGAAGCTTTCTTT.

This clonotype was counted many times. The chain carries TRBV7-9 and TRBJ2-3; TRBD2 is a possible D gene (5 bases). Germline values: CDR1 SEHNR, CDR2 FQNEAQ (reference sequence). V gave up 6 bases and J gave up 0 bases, with 7 bases separating them. The length of the CDR3 is 13 residues. CDR3 region: CASSPGSTDTQYF. The CDR3 DNA reads TGTGCCAGCAGTCCGGGAAGCACAGATACGCAGTATTTT.

The chain carries TRBV10-3 and TRBJ2-3; 9 bases agree with TRBD2. This CDR3 has 17 residues. Germline assignment: CDR1 ENHRY and CDR2 SYGVKD. V gave up 0 bases and J gave up 0 bases; unmatched junction bases: 4. CDR3 amino acids: CAISESAGGTSTDTQYF. The CDR3 DNA reads TGTGCCATCAGTGAGTCGGCGGGGGGGACTAGCACAGATACGCAGTATTTT.

This rearrangement joins TRBV7-2 to TRBJ2-3; D gene uncertain. Trimming removed 5 bases from V and 8 bases from J, with 11 bases in between. Germline CDR1 and CDR2: SGHTA and FQGNSA. This CDR3 has 12 amino acids. DNA of the CDR3: TGTGCCAGCAGCGTTGGTGGGTTTACGCAGTATTTT. Encoded protein: CASSVGGFTQYF.

This clonotype has a handful of counts. This chain joins TRBV5-1 and TRBJ1-1, with 7 positions matching TRBD1. Trimming at V came to 4 bases and at J to 1 base, leaving 7 bases not matched to a gene. From germline, CDR1 is SGHRS and CDR2 YFSETQ. This CDR3 has 15 residues. CDR3 coding DNA: TGCGCCAGCAGCAACAGGGACAGAGGGAACACTGAAGCTTTCTTT. It translates to CASSNRDRGNTEAFF.

In this sample, this clonotype turned up a few times. The rearrangement links TRBV2 to TRBJ2-4; 7 bases match TRBD1. The germline V gene encodes CDR1 SNHLY and CDR2 FYNNEI. The CDR3 has 18 amino acids. The V gene end was trimmed by 8 bases and the J gene end by 0 bases; junction bases not matched to a gene: 16. CDR3 residues: CASAESGTAILAKNIQYF. The CDR3, as DNA: TGTGCCAGCGCCGAGTCGGGGACAGCTATTCTAGCCAAAAACATTCAGTACTTC.

This clonotype appeared a few times. V gene TRBV29-1 combines with J gene TRBJ1-1; D is unclear. Germline loops: CDR1 SQVTM, CDR2 ANQGSEA. The V and J ends lost 5 bases and 2 bases respectively, with 6 bases between them. The CDR3 sequence is 11 residues long. CDR3 DNA sequence: TGCAGCGTTTCCAGAAACACTGAAGCTTTCTTT. This gives the protein CSVSRNTEAFF.

This clonotype turned up a few times. This chain uses TRBV5-1 with TRBJ2-7; D is ambiguous. This CDR3 is built from 14 residues. Germline loops: CDR1 SGHRS, CDR2 YFSETQ. Trimming took off 4 bases at V and 1 base at J, with 12 bases between the two ends. CDR3 amino acids: CASSLETHSYEQYF. CDR3 DNA: TGCGCCAGCAGCCTTGAGACACATTCCTACGAGCAGTACTTC.

Many counts were recorded for this clonotype. Compared with germline, one end of the junction differs, possibly owing to a read error. The rearrangement uses TRBV5-1 and TRBJ2-3; D may be TRBD2 (6 bases). Germline values: CDR1 SGHRS, CDR2 YFSETQ. The CDR3 loop spans 14 amino acids. CDR3 nucleotide sequence: TGTGCCAGCAGTTTGGCTAGCGGCACAGATACGCAGTATTTT. This encodes CASSLASGTDTQYF.